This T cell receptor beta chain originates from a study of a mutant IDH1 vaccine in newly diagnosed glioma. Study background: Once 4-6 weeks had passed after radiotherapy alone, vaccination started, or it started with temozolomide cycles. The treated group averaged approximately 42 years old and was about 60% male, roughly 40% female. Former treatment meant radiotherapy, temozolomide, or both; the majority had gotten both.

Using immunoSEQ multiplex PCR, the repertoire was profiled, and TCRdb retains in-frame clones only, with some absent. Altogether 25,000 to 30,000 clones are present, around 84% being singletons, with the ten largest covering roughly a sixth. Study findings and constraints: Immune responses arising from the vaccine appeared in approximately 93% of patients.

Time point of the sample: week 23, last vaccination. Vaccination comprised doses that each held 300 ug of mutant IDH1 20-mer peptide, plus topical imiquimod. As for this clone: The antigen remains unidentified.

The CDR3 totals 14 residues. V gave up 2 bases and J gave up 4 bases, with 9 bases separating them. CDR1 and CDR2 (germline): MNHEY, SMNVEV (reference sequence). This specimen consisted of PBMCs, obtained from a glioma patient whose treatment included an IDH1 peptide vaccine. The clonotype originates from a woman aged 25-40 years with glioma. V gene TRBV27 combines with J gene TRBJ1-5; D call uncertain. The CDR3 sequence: CASSLLWGNQPQHF. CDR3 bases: TGTGCCAGCAGTTTACTGTGGGGTAATCAGCCCCAGCATTTT.